The source of this TCR beta chain is a study of blood T cells in healthy people across ages (dated by TCRdb to the mid-2010s). Context from the whole study: In model experiments, template switching captured roughly one uniquely barcoded TCR beta cDNA molecule for every two T cells. To track age-related changes in TCR beta repertoire diversity, the study relied on deep sequencing normalized with unique cDNA molecular identifiers. Donors were grouped into four age groups: young (average about 15 years), middle-aged (39), aged (approximately 58) and long-lived (around 82). To avoid experimental bias, donors of different ages were spread randomly across the sequencing lanes. Using the same blood draw, the study looked at two additional independent replicas of 1 million unique cDNA reads for two donors, one aged 18 to 30 and the other aged 80 or older.

General conclusions and limits of the study: The long-lived group showed more naive CD4+ T cells, fewer expanded clones and increased TCR diversity than the aged group, suggesting age selection. Because donor CMV infection status was unknown, age-related changes in expanded clonotypes were potentially confounded. Since profiling was done on bulk unsorted PBMCs, naive and antigen-experienced compartments could not be conclusively compared. Observed TCR beta diversity per million T cells fell roughly linearly with age, and a significant reduction was already apparent by age roughly 40. Estimates of total diversity from one million sequenced T cells were regarded as lower bounds and underestimates. The percentage of naive T cells measured by flow cytometry correlated strongly with observed TCR beta diversity.

Library preparation was by 5' RACE. Sequencing instrument: Illumina HiSeq 2500. A second PCR of 7 to 11 cycles was performed with a sample-barcoded 5' primer and a J-beta primer mix. Each TCR beta cDNA molecule received a unique molecular identifier from a template-switch 5' adaptor carrying 12 random nucleotides. At least 2.5 million CDR3-containing paired-end reads were obtained from each sample. The Mint cDNA synthesis kit, primed by a TRBC-specific oligonucleotide, was used to synthesize first-strand cDNA from all RNA. All cDNA was treated with uracil-DNA glycosylase and then went through a first 18-cycle PCR with the universal primers M1SS and BC2_uni_R. In the authors' own workflow: Normalization of each sample was performed by random selection of 1 million high-quality reads, each carrying a distinct molecular identifier. Instead of being binned into consensus sequences, reads with shared molecular identifiers were discarded. CDR3 identification, clonotype clustering and error correction used MiTCR with a Q25 quality threshold and the strictest error-elimination algorithm. A nonparametric unseen species model using Euler transformation provided a lower-bound estimate of total TCR beta diversity. TCRdb reran the public reads through fastp at Q25 and MiXCR, keeping productive beta chains. Rows matching on CDR3 protein sequence are summarized as one entry with the most common DNA and genes. The V and J calls, along with clone size, are taken from TCRdb and not from the paper's own processing. This sample lists about 1,500,000 distinct CDR3 sequences; roughly 40% were detected once. The ten largest clones capture 7.9% of the sample.

The roughly 38 donors, aged about 6 to 95 years, were systemically healthy Caucasian individuals from Russia. Each donor gave around 9.5 milliliters of peripheral blood, collected into EDTA-treated Vacutainer tubes. Ficoll-Paque density-gradient centrifugation was used to isolate PBMCs, with at least 7 million per sample. Trizol reagent was used to extract total RNA from PBMCs, with at least 5.5 micrograms per sample. The percentages of naive CD45RAhigh/CD27high T cells were determined by flow cytometry on a PBMC aliquot from every donor. A word on this clonotype: Its specific antigen is unknown. The record has no base qualities; no much larger clone is one base away.

CDR1 DFQATT and CDR2 SNEGSKA are derived from the germline V gene (reference sequence). V lost 1 base and J lost 6 bases; the stretch between them is 17 bases long. There are 15 amino acids in the CDR3, from cysteine to phenylalanine inclusive. Here the CDR3 DNA is all that survives: 45 bases in frame from base 1. The rearrangement joined TRBV20-1 to TRBJ2-3; TRBD1 is perhaps the D gene, given 6 matching bases. The clonotype comes from a woman under 30 in good health. Input material: blood. The CDR3 protein: CSARVRGTRTDTQYF. The DNA sequence is given as TGCAGTGCTAGAGTAAGGGGGACAAGGACGGATACGCAGTATTTT.